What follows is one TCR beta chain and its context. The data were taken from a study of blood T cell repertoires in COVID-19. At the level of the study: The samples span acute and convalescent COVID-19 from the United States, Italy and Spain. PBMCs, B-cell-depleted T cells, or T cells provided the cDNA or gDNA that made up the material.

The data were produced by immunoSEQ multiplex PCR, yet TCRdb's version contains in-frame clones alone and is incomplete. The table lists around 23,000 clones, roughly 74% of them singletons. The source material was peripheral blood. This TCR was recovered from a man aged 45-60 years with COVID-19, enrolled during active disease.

Written as DNA, the CDR3 is TGTGCCAGTATATCCTCTGGGGCCAACGTCCTGACTTTC. Its protein is CASISSGANVLTF. This rearrangement joins TRBV19 to TRBJ2-6, with D uncertain. There are 13 residues in the CDR3. Per the germline V gene, CDR1 is LNHDA and CDR2 is SQIVND (reference sequence). The V end was cut by 7 bases, the J end by 0 bases, with 4 bases between.